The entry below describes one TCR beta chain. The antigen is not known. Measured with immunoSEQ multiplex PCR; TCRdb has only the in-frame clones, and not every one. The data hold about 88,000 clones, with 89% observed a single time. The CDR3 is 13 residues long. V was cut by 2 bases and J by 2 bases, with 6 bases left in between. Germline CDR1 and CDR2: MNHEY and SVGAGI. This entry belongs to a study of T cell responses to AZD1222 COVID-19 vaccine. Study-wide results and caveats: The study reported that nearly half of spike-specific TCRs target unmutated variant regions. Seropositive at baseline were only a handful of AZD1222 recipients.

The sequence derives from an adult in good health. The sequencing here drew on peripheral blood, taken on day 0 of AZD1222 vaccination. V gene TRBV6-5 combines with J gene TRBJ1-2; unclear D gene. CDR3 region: CASSYGQNYGYTF. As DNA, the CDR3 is TGTGCCAGCAGTTACGGGCAGAACTATGGCTACACCTTC.